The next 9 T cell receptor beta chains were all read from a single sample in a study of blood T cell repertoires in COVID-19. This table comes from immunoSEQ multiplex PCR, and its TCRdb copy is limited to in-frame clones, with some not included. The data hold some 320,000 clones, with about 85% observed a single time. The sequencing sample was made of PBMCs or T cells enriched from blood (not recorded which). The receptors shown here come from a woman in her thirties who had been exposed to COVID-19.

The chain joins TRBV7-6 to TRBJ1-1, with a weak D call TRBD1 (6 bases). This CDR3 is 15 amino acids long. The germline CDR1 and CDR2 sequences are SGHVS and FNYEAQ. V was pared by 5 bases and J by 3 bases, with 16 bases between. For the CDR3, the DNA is TGTGCCAGCAGCATTGATTGGGGGCCGGACACTGAAGCTTTCTTT. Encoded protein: CASSIDWGPDTEAFF.

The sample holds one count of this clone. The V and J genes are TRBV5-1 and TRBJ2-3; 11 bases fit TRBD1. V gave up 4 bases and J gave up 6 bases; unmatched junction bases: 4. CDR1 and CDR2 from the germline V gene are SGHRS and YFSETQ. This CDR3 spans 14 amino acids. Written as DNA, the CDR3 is TGCGCCAGCAGCCCGGGACAGGGGGTGGATACGCAGTATTTT. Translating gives CASSPGQGVDTQYF.

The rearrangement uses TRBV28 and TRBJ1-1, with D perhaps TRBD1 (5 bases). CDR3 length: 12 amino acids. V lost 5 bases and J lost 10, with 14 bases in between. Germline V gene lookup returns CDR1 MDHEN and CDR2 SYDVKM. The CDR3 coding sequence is TGTGCCAGCAGTGAACCAGGGTGGGGAGCTTTCTTT. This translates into CASSEPGWGAFF.

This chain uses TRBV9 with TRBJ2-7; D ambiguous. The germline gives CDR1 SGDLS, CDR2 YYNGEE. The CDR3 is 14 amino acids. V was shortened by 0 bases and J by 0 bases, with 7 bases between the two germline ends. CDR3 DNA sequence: TGTGCCAGCAGCGTAGAAGTGAGCTCCTACGAGCAGTACTTC. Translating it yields CASSVEVSSYEQYF. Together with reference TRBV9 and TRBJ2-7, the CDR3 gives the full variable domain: DSGVTQTPKHLITATGQRVTLRCSPRSGDLSVYWYQQSLDQGLQFLIQYYNGEERAKGNILERFSAQQFPDLHSELNLSSLELGDSALYFCASSVEVSSYEQYFGPGTRLTVT.

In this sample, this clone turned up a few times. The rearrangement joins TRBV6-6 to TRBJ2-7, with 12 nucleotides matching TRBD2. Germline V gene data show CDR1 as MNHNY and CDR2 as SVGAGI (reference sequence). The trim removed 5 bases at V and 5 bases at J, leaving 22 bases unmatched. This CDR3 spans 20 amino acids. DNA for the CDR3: TGTGCCAGCAGTCAACACCCCTCCCTAGCGGGGGGGCCTGTAATAAACGAGCAGTACTTC. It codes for CASSQHPSLAGGPVINEQYF.

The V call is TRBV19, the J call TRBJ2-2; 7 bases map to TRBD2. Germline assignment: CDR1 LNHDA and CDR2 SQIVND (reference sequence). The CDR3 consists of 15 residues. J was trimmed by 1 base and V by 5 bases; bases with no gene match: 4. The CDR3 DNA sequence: TGTGCCAGTAGTTACGGGGGGATGAACACCGGGGAGCTGTTTTTT. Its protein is CASSYGGMNTGELFF.

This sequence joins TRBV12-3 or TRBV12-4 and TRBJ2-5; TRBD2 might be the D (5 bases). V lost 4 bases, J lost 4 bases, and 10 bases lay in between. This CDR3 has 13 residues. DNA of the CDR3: TGTGCCAGCAGTTACGGGGTCGCAGAGACCCAGTACTTC. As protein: CASSYGVAETQYF.

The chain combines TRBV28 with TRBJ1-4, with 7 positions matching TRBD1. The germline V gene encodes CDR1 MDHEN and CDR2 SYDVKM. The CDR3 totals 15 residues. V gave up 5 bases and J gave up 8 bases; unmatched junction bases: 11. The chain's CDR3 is CASSTEQGLREKLFF. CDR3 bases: TGTGCCAGCAGTACCGAACAGGGGCTGAGGGAAAAACTGTTTTTT.

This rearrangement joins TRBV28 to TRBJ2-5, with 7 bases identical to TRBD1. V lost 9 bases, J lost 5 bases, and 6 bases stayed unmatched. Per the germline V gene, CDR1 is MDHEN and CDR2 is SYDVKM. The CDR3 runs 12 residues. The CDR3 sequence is CASNRGSETQYF. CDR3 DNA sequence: TGTGCCAGTAACAGGGGAAGCGAGACCCAGTACTTC.